A single sample gave rise to the 20 T cell receptor beta chains below, sequenced in a study of blood T cell repertoires in COVID-19 (dated by TCRdb to the early 2020s). Library preparation was by the immunoSEQ multiplex PCR assay. TCRdb re-hosts the immuneACCESS table, in-frame sequences only. Its copies lack some clones; in the studies checked, an unresolved V gene accounts for under half of them, and the cause for the rest is not known. The sample profile shows around 230,000 clones; about 87% of them were found once. Clones ranked in the top ten supply roughly 2.7% of the sample. What was sequenced was PBMCs or T cells enriched from blood (not recorded which). The receptors derive from a woman in her 30s who had recovered from COVID-19.

The V call is TRBV4-2, the J call TRBJ1-3, with a possible D match to TRBD1 (5 bases). Germline CDR1 is LGHNA and CDR2 is YNFKEQ. V gave up 0 bases and J gave up 9 bases, with 12 bases separating them. The CDR3 runs to 14 residues. In nucleotides, the CDR3 is TGTGCCAGCAGCCAAGATCTGGCGGGGGGCACCATATATTTT. Amino acids: CASSQDLAGGTIYF.

The rearrangement links TRBV28 to TRBJ2-3; D might be TRBD1 (5 bases). Trimming cost V 6 bases and J 0 bases, with 10 bases left between them. Per germline, CDR1 MDHEN and CDR2 SYDVKM. This CDR3 is built from 14 residues. The CDR3 spells CASSPRQSTDTQYF. The CDR3 region has the DNA TGTGCCAGCAGCCCCAGACAGAGCACAGATACGCAGTATTTT.

The chain recombines TRBV4-1 with TRBJ2-5; 10 nucleotides match TRBD1. The CDR3 runs 15 residues. Trimming cost V 2 bases and J 5 bases; bases outside gene matches: 5. CDR1 and CDR2 (germline): MGHRA, YSYEKL. The CDR3 nucleotides read TGCGCCAGCAGCCAACCTCGGGACAGGGGCGAGACCCAGTACTTC. This codes for CASSQPRDRGETQYF.

To note about this clone: The same CDR3 can be traced to other DNA sequences in this sample. CDR3 nucleotides: TGTGCCAGCAGTTTGACAGTGAACACTGAAGCTTTCTTT. This sequence encodes CASSLTVNTEAFF. The V gene is TRBV12-3 or TRBV12-4, the J gene TRBJ1-1, with D tentatively TRBD1 (5 bases). This CDR3 region has 13 residues. The V end lost 3 bases, the J end lost 0 bases, and 5 bases lay between the germline ends.

This chain uses TRBV2 with TRBJ2-1, with TRBD2 identical over 13 bases. Germline trimming cut 7 bases from V and 9 bases from J; bases unmatched to any gene: 6. Germline assignment: CDR1 SNHLY and CDR2 FYNNEI. The CDR3 is made up of 14 amino acids. The CDR3 spells CASILAGGPGEQFF. The CDR3 DNA follows: TGTGCCAGCATACTAGCGGGGGGGCCCGGTGAGCAGTTCTTC.

The chain couples TRBV11-3 to TRBJ2-7; TRBD1 might be the D (6 bases). There are 13 residues in the CDR3. V was pared by 0 bases and J by 5 bases, with 8 bases between. Germline CDR1 reads SGHNT; CDR2 reads YENEEA. The CDR3 loop reads CASSLESGDEQYF. DNA for the CDR3: TGTGCCAGCAGCTTAGAGTCAGGGGACGAGCAGTACTTC.

The CDR3 is CASSSRVATLNEQFF. CDR3 in DNA: TGTGCCAGCAGCTCCCGAGTAGCGACCCTCAATGAGCAGTTCTTC. This chain joins TRBV5-4 and TRBJ2-1, with a tentative D call TRBD2 (5 bases). The CDR3 spans 15 residues. CDR1 and CDR2 (germline): SGHNT, YYREEE (reference sequence). Trimming took off 3 bases at V and 6 bases at J, with 16 bases between the two ends.

The chain combines TRBV6-5 with TRBJ2-1, with D possibly being TRBD2 (7 bases). Trimming stripped 0 bases from V and 4 bases from J, with 13 bases between. Germline assignment: CDR1 MNHEY and CDR2 SVGAGI. The CDR3 is 16 amino acids. Here the CDR3 DNA reads TGTGCCAGCAGTTACTCCCCGCGGGGGCCTTACAATGAGCAGTTCTTC. Its protein product is CASSYSPRGPYNEQFF.

This clone was observed a single time. CDR3 DNA sequence: TGTGCCAGCTCACCATTCCCAGGGGGAAGGGAAAAACTGTTTTTT. It yields the protein CASSPFPGGREKLFF. This rearrangement joins TRBV18 to TRBJ1-4, with TRBD1 identical over 7 bases. V dropped 2 bases and J dropped 8; count of bases not matched to a gene: 8. Germline CDR1 is KGHSH and CDR2 is LQKENI. There are 15 residues in the CDR3.

The chain uses TRBV3-1 (or the pseudogene TRBV3-2) and TRBJ1-1; D gene unclear. Germline V gene data show CDR1 as LGHDT and CDR2 as YNNKEL (reference sequence). CDR3 size: 15 residues. Trimming took off 1 base at V and 6 bases at J, with 15 bases between the two ends. The CDR3 reads CASSQVFIDSAEAFF. The CDR3 DNA reads as TGTGCCAGCAGCCAAGTTTTTATCGACTCTGCTGAAGCTTTCTTT.

The sample holds one count of this clone. The chain employs TRBV19 and TRBJ2-2; 8 bases map to TRBD1. This CDR3 has 15 residues. The V gene's germline CDR1 is LNHDA and CDR2 SQIVND (reference sequence). J lost 1 base, V lost 3 bases, and 1 base had no gene match. The CDR3, as DNA: TGTGCCAGTAGTATCGGGACAGGGAACACCGGGGAGCTGTTTTTT. Protein product: CASSIGTGNTGELFF.

The chain links TRBV27 to TRBJ1-2, with D perhaps TRBD1 (5 bases). This CDR3 is 12 amino acids long. Trimming stripped 6 bases from V and 4 bases from J, with 9 bases between. Germline assignment: CDR1 MNHEY and CDR2 SMNVEV (reference sequence). The CDR3 loop is CASSSGGYGYTF. In nucleotides, the CDR3 is TGTGCCAGCAGCTCGGGGGGCTATGGCTACACCTTC.

This chain uses TRBV4-1 with TRBJ2-5; a weak D match, TRBD2 (5 bases). V was cut by 2 bases and J by 4 bases, with 14 bases left in between. The CDR3 is 15 residues long. Germline V gene lookup returns CDR1 MGHRA and CDR2 YSYEKL. CDR3 amino acids: CASSQPLLVGETQYF. In DNA, the CDR3 is TGCGCCAGCAGCCAACCACTACTAGTCGGAGAGACCCAGTACTTC.

The chain combines TRBV4-1 with TRBJ1-5; 7 bases are shared with TRBD1. The CDR3 totals 15 residues. Germline-derived CDR1 and CDR2 are MGHRA and YSYEKL. The trim removed 0 bases at V and 3 bases at J, leaving 2 bases unmatched. The CDR3 region has the DNA TGCGCCAGCAGCCAAGAGACAGGGCCCAATCAGCCCCAGCATTTT. Translation: CASSQETGPNQPQHF.

The gene calls are TRBV4-3 and TRBJ1-5, with D unresolved. Looked up from germline, CDR1 is LGHNA and CDR2 is YSLEER. The CDR3 runs to 13 residues. The V end lost 2 bases, the J end lost 6 bases, and 8 bases lay between the germline ends. CDR3 protein: CASSQQILQPQHF. The CDR3 DNA is TGCGCCAGCAGCCAACAGATTCTTCAGCCCCAGCATTTT.

The V gene is TRBV19, the J gene TRBJ1-2; D gene unclear. Trimming took 2 bases from V and 0 from J, leaving 7 bases between them. The CDR3 covers 14 residues. CDR1 and CDR2 from the germline V gene are LNHDA and SQIVND (reference sequence). The CDR3 region is CASSIRGANYGYTF. The CDR3, as DNA: TGTGCCAGTAGTATACGCGGAGCTAACTATGGCTACACCTTC.

The chain uses TRBV19 and TRBJ1-1; D is uncertain. Deletions cut 7 bases from V and 1 base from J, with 13 bases between. Germline assignment: CDR1 LNHDA and CDR2 SQIVND (reference sequence). The CDR3 sequence is 14 residues long. The CDR3 DNA reads as TGTGCCAGTACCGCCTCACGGGGGAACACTGAAGCTTTCTTT. Its protein is CASTASRGNTEAFF.

V is TRBV11-1 and J is TRBJ1-2; 8 nucleotides agree with TRBD1. This CDR3 is 15 amino acids long. The junction had 8 bases not matched to a gene; V was cut back by 5 bases and J by 3 bases. Germline-derived CDR1 and CDR2 are SGHAT and FQDESV (reference sequence). The CDR3 protein is CASSQTRTGYYGYTF. The CDR3 nucleotides read TGTGCCAGCAGCCAAACCAGGACAGGGTACTATGGCTACACCTTC.

CDR3 in DNA: TGTGCCAGCAGCCATCGAGGGGGAAATGAGCAGTTCTTC. Its translation: CASSHRGGNEQFF. The chain employs TRBV4-2 and TRBJ2-1; possibly TRBD1 for D (6 bases). The CDR3 is 13 residues long. Trimming pared 3 bases from V and 7 bases from J, leaving 10 bases between. Germline V gives CDR1 LGHNA, CDR2 YNFKEQ.

V usage is TRBV12-5 and J usage is TRBJ1-1, with 10 bases lining up with TRBD1. This CDR3 is 14 amino acids long. The V gene's germline CDR1 is LGHNT and CDR2 FRNRAP. V was pared by 7 bases and J by 3 bases, with 5 bases of the junction left unmatched. CDR3 in DNA: TGTGCTAGTGACGTCGGGACAGGGGACACTGAAGCTTTCTTT. It translates to CASDVGTGDTEAFF. Based on the CDR3 plus reference TRBV12-5 and TRBJ1-1, the full variable domain is DARVTQTPRHKVTEMGQEVTMRCQPILGHNTVFWYRQTMMQGLELLAYFRNRAPLDDSGMPKDRFSAEMPDATLATLKIQPSEPRDSAVYFCASDVGTGDTEAFFGQGTRLTVV.